This T cell receptor (beta chain) came from a study of preoperative IRX-2 immunotherapy in early breast cancer. The repertoire was sequenced with immunoSEQ multiplex PCR; TCRdb's copy has only in-frame clones and lacks some. Of fewer than 3,500 clones listed, approximately 80% are singletons. Treatment here: preoperative locoregional IRX-2 cytokine immunotherapy. The CDR3 is 12 residues long. Germline V gene lookup returns CDR1 SQVTM and CDR2 ANQGSEA. V shed 5 bases and J shed 6 bases, with 11 bases lying between them. The sequences come from tumor tissue, collected after IRX-2 immunotherapy. The chain employs TRBV29-1 and TRBJ1-5; D is undetermined. The origin of this receptor is a human donor with breast cancer. The CDR3 here is CSVQREGQPQHF. The CDR3 DNA reads as TGCAGCGTTCAAAGGGAAGGTCAGCCCCAGCATTTT.